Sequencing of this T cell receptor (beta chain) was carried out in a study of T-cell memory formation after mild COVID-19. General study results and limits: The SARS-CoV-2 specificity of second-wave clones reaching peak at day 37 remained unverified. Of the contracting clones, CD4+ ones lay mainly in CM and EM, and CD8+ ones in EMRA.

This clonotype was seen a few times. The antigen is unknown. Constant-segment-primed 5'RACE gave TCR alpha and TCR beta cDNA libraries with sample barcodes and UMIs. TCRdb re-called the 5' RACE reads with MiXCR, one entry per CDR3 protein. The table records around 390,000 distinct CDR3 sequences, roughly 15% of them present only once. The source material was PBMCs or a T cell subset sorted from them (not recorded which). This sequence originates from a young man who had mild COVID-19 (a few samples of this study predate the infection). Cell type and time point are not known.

CDR3 sequence reads: CASSEQPQPLYEQYF. The DNA for the CDR3 is TGTGCCAGCAGCGAGCAGCCACAACCTCTCTACGAGCAGTACTTC. The rearrangement links TRBV9 to TRBJ2-7, with no clear D. There are 15 residues in the CDR3. The ends were cut back, 3 bases at V and 3 bases at J, with 16 bases in the middle. Germline values: CDR1 SGDLS, CDR2 YYNGEE.